This T cell receptor (beta chain) was profiled in a study of PD-1 blockade in classical Hodgkin lymphoma. The overall study: The study gave patients nivolumab 3 mg/kg intravenously every 2 weeks. Broader study findings: Complete responders entered with baseline diversity on par with newly diagnosed patients, the results showed. While CD8+ TCR diversity did not rise significantly by C4D1, CD4+ TCR diversity did.

Libraries were prepared by immunoSEQ multiplex PCR; TCRdb keeps only in-frame clonotypes and omits some of them. The sample contains approximately 84,000 clones, roughly 90% of which appear only once. As for this clone: Its antigen remains unknown.

The patients all showed relapse after autologous stem cell transplantation, while their brentuximab vedotin exposure varied. The V end lost 6 bases, the J end lost 8 bases, and 13 bases lay between the germline ends. Looked up from germline, CDR1 is SGHTA and CDR2 is FQGNSA. The CDR3 runs to 12 residues. The sequence derives from a human donor with classical Hodgkin lymphoma. The rearrangement uses TRBV7-2 and TRBJ1-2, with D perhaps TRBD1 (5 bases). The sample was peripheral blood mononuclear cells (PBMCs), taken at baseline. CDR3 sequence: CASRAGFRGYTF. The CDR3 nucleotides read TGTGCCAGCAGGGCAGGGTTTCGCGGCTACACCTTC.